This TCR beta chain was retrieved from a study of blood T cell repertoires in COVID-19. The method was immunoSEQ multiplex PCR; TCRdb's version includes in-frame clones alone and lacks a portion of them. The sample consists of around 150,000 clones, approximately 83% of them appearing once. In germline, CDR1 is MGHRA, CDR2 YSYEKL. The V and J ends lost 4 bases and 5 bases respectively, with 20 bases between them. The CDR3 extends over 16 amino acids. The sequence was collected from a woman between 55 and 75 years old who had recovered from COVID-19. V and J are TRBV4-1 and TRBJ1-2, with TRBD1 as a possible D gene (5 bases). The specimen was PBMCs or T cells enriched from blood (not recorded which). The CDR3 sequence is CASSPLVGGGEYGYTF. The CDR3 DNA follows: TGCGCCAGCAGCCCCCTGGTGGGTGGAGGGGAATATGGCTACACCTTC.